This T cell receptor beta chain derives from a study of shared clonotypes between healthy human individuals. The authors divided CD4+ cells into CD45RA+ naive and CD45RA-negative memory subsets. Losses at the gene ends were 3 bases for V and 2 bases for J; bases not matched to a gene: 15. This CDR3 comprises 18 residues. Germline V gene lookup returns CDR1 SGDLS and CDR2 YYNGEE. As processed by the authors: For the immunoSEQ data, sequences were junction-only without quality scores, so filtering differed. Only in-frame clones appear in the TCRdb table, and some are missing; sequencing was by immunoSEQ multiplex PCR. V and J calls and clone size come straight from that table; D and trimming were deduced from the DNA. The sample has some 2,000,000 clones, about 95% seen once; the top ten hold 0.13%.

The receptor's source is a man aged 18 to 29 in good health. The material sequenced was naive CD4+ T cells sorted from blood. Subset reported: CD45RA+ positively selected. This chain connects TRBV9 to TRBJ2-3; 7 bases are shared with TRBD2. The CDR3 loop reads CASSEYWASGPSTDTQYF. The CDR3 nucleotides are TGTGCCAGCAGCGAGTACTGGGCTAGCGGCCCCTCCACAGATACGCAGTATTTT. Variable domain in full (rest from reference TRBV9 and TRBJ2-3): DSGVTQTPKHLITATGQRVTLRCSPRSGDLSVYWYQQSLDQGLQFLIQYYNGEERAKGNILERFSAQQFPDLHSELNLSSLELGDSALYFCASSEYWASGPSTDTQYFGPGTRLTVL.